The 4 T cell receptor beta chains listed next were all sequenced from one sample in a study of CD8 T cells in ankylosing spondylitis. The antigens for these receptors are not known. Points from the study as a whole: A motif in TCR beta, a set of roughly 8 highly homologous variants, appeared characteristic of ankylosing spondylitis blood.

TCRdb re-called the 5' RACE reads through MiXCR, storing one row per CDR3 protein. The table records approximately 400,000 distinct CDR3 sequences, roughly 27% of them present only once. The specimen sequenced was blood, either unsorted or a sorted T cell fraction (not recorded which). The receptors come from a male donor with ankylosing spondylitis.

The CDR3 sequence is CASSRDTRGTEAFF. In DNA, the CDR3 is TGTGCCAGCAGTCGGGACACTCGAGGAACTGAAGCTTTCTTT. The J gene is TRBJ1-1, the V gene TRBV28, with TRBD1 as a possible D gene (6 bases). Trimming cost V 5 bases and J 5 bases, with 15 bases left between them. The CDR3 is made up of 14 amino acids. Germline-derived CDR1 and CDR2 are MDHEN and SYDVKM.

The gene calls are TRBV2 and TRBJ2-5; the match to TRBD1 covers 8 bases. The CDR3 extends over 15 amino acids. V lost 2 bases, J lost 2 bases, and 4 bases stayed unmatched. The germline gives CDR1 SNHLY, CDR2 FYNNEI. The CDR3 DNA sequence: TGTGCCAGCAGTGAAATTGGGACAGGACAAGAGACCCAGTACTTC. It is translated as CASSEIGTGQETQYF.

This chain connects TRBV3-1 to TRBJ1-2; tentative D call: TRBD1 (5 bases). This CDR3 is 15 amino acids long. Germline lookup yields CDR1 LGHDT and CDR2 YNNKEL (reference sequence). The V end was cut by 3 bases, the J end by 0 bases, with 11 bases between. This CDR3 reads CASSHTGLANYGYTF. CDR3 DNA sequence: TGTGCCAGCAGCCACACGGGGCTAGCTAACTATGGCTACACCTTC.

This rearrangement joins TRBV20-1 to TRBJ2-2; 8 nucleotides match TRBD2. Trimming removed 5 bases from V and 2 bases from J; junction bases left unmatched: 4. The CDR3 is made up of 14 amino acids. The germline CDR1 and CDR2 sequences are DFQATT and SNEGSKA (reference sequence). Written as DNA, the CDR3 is TGCAGTGCTTGGAGCGGGAGTAACACCGGGGAGCTGTTTTTT. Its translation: CSAWSGSNTGELFF.